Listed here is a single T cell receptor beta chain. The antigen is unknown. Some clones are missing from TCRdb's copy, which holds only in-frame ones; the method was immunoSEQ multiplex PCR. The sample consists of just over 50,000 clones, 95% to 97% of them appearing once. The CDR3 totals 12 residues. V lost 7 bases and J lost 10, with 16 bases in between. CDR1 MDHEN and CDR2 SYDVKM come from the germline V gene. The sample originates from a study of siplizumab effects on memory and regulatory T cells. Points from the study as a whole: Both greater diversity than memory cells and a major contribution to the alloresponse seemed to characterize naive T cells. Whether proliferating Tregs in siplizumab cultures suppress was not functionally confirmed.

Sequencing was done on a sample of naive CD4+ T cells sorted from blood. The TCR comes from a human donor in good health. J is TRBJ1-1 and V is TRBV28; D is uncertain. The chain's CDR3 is CASTPNPLLAFF. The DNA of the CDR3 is TGTGCCAGCACCCCCAACCCACTGTTAGCTTTCTTT.